Below, 14 T cell receptor beta chains from the same sample are listed, as sequenced in a study of tumor and adjacent non-tumor tissue in lung cancer (dated by TCRdb to between 2017 and 2018). The method behind the library was multiplex PCR. The reads were generated on an Illumina HiSeq 2500. TCRbeta libraries were built by three rounds of nested PCR using primers (Table S4), following protocols modified from ARM-PCR. TCRdb took the public reads, trimmed them with fastp at Q25, ran MiXCR for clone calling and kept in-frame beta chains. Records with the same CDR3 protein are collapsed into one entry carrying the most frequent genes and DNA. The sample includes more than 85,000 distinct CDR3 sequences, with 61% observed a single time. About 15% of the sample is held by the ten biggest clonotypes. RNA was isolated from bulk, unsorted tissue, and RNA quality was assessed with a NanoDrop ND-1000 and an Agilent 2100.

The sequencing sample was made of lung tumor tissue. These receptors were obtained from a man between 70 and 80 years old with non-small cell lung cancer.

A remark on this clonotype: At one end, the junction sequence differs from germline, possibly due to a read error. The V gene is TRBV11-2, the J gene TRBJ2-1; D gene unclear. The CDR3 is 15 amino acids. Germline CDR1 reads SGHAT; CDR2 reads FQNNGV. The CDR3 sequence is CVSSPEQGQYNEQFF. For the CDR3, the DNA is TGTGTCAGCAGCCCGGAACAAGGCCAGTACAATGAGCAGTTCTTC.

The genes are TRBV7-9 and TRBJ1-2; a weak D match, TRBD1 (6 bases). CDR1 and CDR2 from the germline V gene are SEHNR and FQNEAQ (reference sequence). The CDR3 spans 15 residues. V lost 1 base to trimming and J lost 7 bases, with 16 bases between them. CDR3 sequence: CASSLVGQPRSGYTF. The CDR3 coding sequence is TGTGCCAGCAGCTTAGTGGGACAACCAAGGTCTGGCTACACCTTC.

This clonotype appeared many times. The junction shows a germline mismatch at one end, possibly a read error. This chain joins TRBV10-3 and TRBJ2-7; TRBD1 or TRBD2 may be the D gene (5 bases each). Germline V lookup: CDR1 ENHRY, CDR2 SYGVKD. The CDR3 runs to 14 residues. CDR3 coding DNA: TGTGCCATCAGTACGGGACCCTACTCCTCCGAGCAGTACTTC. Protein product: CAISTGPYSSEQYF.

This clonotype has only one observation. In this CDR3 the conserved last residue, phenylalanine or tryptophan, is missing, so a read error is likely. The rearrangement joins TRBV10-3 to TRBJ2-3; D might be TRBD2 (5 bases). V was pared by 6 bases and J by 6 bases, with 16 bases between. The CDR3 spans 14 residues. The germline gives CDR1 ENHRY, CDR2 SYGVKD. The CDR3 nucleotides read TGTGCCATCAGCTCTTTAGGTTGGGAGGATACGCAGTATTAT. Amino acid sequence: CAISSLGWEDTQYY.

Regarding this clonotype: This is likely a read error, given that the CDR3 carries no conserved phenylalanine or tryptophan at its end. This chain uses TRBV6-1 with TRBJ1-1; 10 positions match TRBD1. Germline V CDR1 and CDR2: MNHNS, SASEGT. The CDR3 runs to 15 residues. The CDR3 DNA follows: TGTACCAGTAGTGAGCTCGGGACAGGGGACACTGAAGCTTTCTTG. The encoded protein is CTSSELGTGDTEAFL.

This clonotype occurred a few times. This chain connects TRBV28 to TRBJ2-7; 7 bases fit TRBD1. The ends lost 6 bases at V and 1 base at J; junction bases unmatched: 12. Per the germline V gene, CDR1 is MDHEN and CDR2 is SYDVKM. The CDR3 totals 16 residues. The CDR3 DNA follows: TGTGCCAGCAGCTCTCATCTAGGGGGCAAATCCTACGAGCAGTACTTC. Translation: CASSSHLGGKSYEQYF.

The rearrangement uses TRBV5-4 and TRBJ2-4; no definite D call. V lost 8 bases and J lost 5, with 11 bases in between. Germline CDR1 reads SGHNT; CDR2 reads YYREEE (reference sequence). This CDR3 contains 12 residues. The chain's CDR3 is CASGYNQNIQYF. The CDR3 nucleotides read TGTGCCAGTGGCTACAACCAAAACATTCAGTACTTC.

Only a few counts were recorded for this clonotype. V and J are TRBV4-1 and TRBJ2-5; D might be TRBD2 (5 bases). Trimming shortened V by 1 base and J by 5 bases, and 11 bases separated the two germline ends. This CDR3 is built from 14 residues. CDR1 and CDR2 from the germline V gene are MGHRA and YSYEKL. CDR3 amino acids: CASSQVVSGETQYF. The CDR3 nucleotides read TGCGCCAGCAGCCAAGTGGTCAGCGGTGAGACCCAGTACTTC.

In its sample, this clonotype was seen once. The junction and the germline gene differ at one end; a read error may be behind it. The chain joins TRBV6-1 to TRBJ2-1; the D gene is possibly TRBD1 (5 bases). This CDR3 spans 15 amino acids. Germline CDR1 MNHNS, CDR2 SASEGT. The CDR3 here is CASSAGHLPYNEQFF. CDR3 in DNA: TGTGCCAGCAGTGCCGGACATTTACCCTACAATGAGCAATTCTTC.

This clonotype was observed many times. This chain connects TRBV20-1 to TRBJ2-1, with 10 bases lining up with TRBD2. The germline gives CDR1 DFQATT, CDR2 SNEGSKA (reference sequence). Losses at the gene ends were 3 bases for V and 6 bases for J; bases not matched to a gene: 5. The CDR3 spans 14 residues. CDR3 coding DNA: TGCAGTGCTAGTCTAGCGGGAGACCCCAATGAGCAGTTCTTC. Translated: CSASLAGDPNEQFF.

To note about this clonotype: The junction and the germline gene differ at one end; a read error may be behind it. J is TRBJ2-5 and V is TRBV2; no firm D call. Germline CDR1 reads SNHLY; CDR2 reads FYNNEI. The CDR3 consists of 14 residues. CDR3 coding DNA: TGTACCAGCAGTGAAAACCAACCCCAAGAGACCCAGTACTTC. Translating gives CTSSENQPQETQYF.

In this sample, this clonotype turned up many times. The genes are TRBV5-4 and TRBJ2-1; D gene unclear. This CDR3 is 13 amino acids long. The ends were cut back, 6 bases at V and 7 bases at J, with 14 bases in the middle. CDR1 and CDR2 (germline): SGHNT, YYREEE (reference sequence). In DNA form, the CDR3 reads TGTGCCAGCAATGATCCTTCAGGTAATGAGCAGTTCTTC. It is translated as CASNDPSGNEQFF.

As for this clonotype: An end of the junction differs from the germline gene, which may be a read error. The chain links TRBV12-3 or TRBV12-4 to TRBJ2-2; D may be TRBD1 or TRBD2 (6 bases each). The CDR3 extends over 13 amino acids. The CDR3 DNA sequence: TGTACCAGCAGTTCCTACGGGGGCGGGGAGCTGGTTTTT. Translation gives CTSSSYGGGELVF.

A remark on this clonotype: This may be a read error, as it is one base from a much larger clone. Since the CDR3 does not end with the conserved phenylalanine or tryptophan, this likely comes from a read error. V and J are TRBV6-1 and TRBJ2-3, with a possible D match to TRBD2 (5 bases). Germline V gene sequence: CDR1 MNHNS, CDR2 SASEGT. V was shortened by 2 bases and J by 0 bases, with 12 bases between the two germline ends. This CDR3 has 16 amino acids. CDR3 region: CASSERRGASTDTQYL. The CDR3, as DNA: TGTGCCAGCAGTGAACGACGGGGAGCCAGCACAGATACGCAGTATCTT.